Below, 29 T cell receptor beta chains from the same sample are listed, as sequenced in a study of cytomegalovirus exposure and HLA in healthy donors. The PCR used 60 Vbeta and 13 Jbeta primers. Sequencing was performed with immunoSEQ multiplex PCR; in TCRdb, only in-frame clones are kept and a portion is missing. The sample is made up of roughly 55,000 clones, and the top ten hold approximately 10% of it. Sequenced sample: PBMCs. These receptors were obtained from a man aged 45 to 65 in good health and CMV-seropositive.

The V gene is TRBV18, the J gene TRBJ2-7; unclear D gene. Germline values: CDR1 KGHSH, CDR2 LQKENI. CDR3 length: 15 amino acids. V was clipped by 3 bases and J by 0 bases, with 12 bases between them. Here the CDR3 reads CASSPTSVISYEQYF. CDR3 bases: TGTGCCAGCTCACCTACCTCGGTCATCTCCTACGAGCAGTACTTC.

The chain uses TRBV10-3 and TRBJ1-1; 9 nucleotides agree with TRBD1. This CDR3 contains 14 residues. Per the germline V gene, CDR1 is ENHRY and CDR2 is SYGVKD. Losses at the gene ends were 6 bases for V and 1 base for J; bases not matched to a gene: 3. The CDR3 region is CAIRGTGTNTEAFF. The CDR3 DNA sequence: TGTGCCATCAGAGGGACAGGGACGAACACTGAAGCTTTCTTT.

This chain uses TRBV19 with TRBJ2-5; no reliable D call. V lost 4 bases and J lost 4, with 10 bases in between. Germline CDR1 reads LNHDA; CDR2 reads SQIVND (reference sequence). CDR3 length: 13 amino acids. CDR3 coding DNA: TGTGCCAGTAGTACCCAGGCGAGAGAGACCCAGTACTTC. Its translation is CASSTQARETQYF.

The chain combines TRBV15 with TRBJ1-3; D remains unclear. CDR1 is LNHNV and CDR2 is YYDKDF in the germline V gene (reference sequence). The CDR3 is made up of 15 amino acids. V was cut by 0 bases and J by 0 bases, with 6 bases left in between. CDR3 residues: CATSRDVNSGNTIYF. The CDR3 DNA is TGTGCCACCAGCAGAGACGTAAACTCTGGAAACACCATATATTTT.

The gene calls are TRBV9 and TRBJ2-3; 7 positions match TRBD2. Unmatched junction bases numbered 7, after V lost 3 bases and J lost 0 bases. The CDR3 has 16 residues. CDR1 is SGDLS, CDR2 YYNGEE, per germline. In nucleotides, the CDR3 is TGTGCCAGCAGCGAACTAGCGTCCACTAGCACAGATACGCAGTATTTT. Translation gives CASSELASTSTDTQYF.

The genes are TRBV7-8 and TRBJ1-5, with TRBD1 matching 7 bases. The CDR3 totals 16 residues. Germline V gives CDR1 SGHVS, CDR2 FQNEAQ. With 0 bases clipped from V and 4 bases from J, the junction kept 6 bases outside the gene matches. CDR3 DNA sequence: TGTGCCAGCAGCTTAGCAGTGTCAGGGGGGAATCAGCCCCAGCATTTT. Protein sequence: CASSLAVSGGNQPQHF.

The rearrangement uses TRBV6-5 and TRBJ2-1; 7 bases are shared with TRBD1. The CDR3 has 15 amino acids. V lost 2 bases, J lost 3 bases, and 4 bases stayed unmatched. Germline CDR1 and CDR2: MNHEY and SVGAGI. The CDR3 nucleotides read TGTGCCAGCAGTTACGGGACAGCCCTCTACAATGAGCAGTTCTTC. Amino acids: CASSYGTALYNEQFF.

This chain uses TRBV5-4 with TRBJ2-7, with D perhaps TRBD2 (6 bases). Germline V gene data show CDR1 as SGHNT and CDR2 as YYREEE (reference sequence). The V end was cut by 4 bases, the J end by 3 bases, with 14 bases between. The CDR3 length is 14 residues. The CDR3 sequence: CASSPGTHNYEQYF. The CDR3 nucleotides read TGTGCCAGCAGCCCCGGGACTCACAACTACGAGCAGTACTTC.

This chain uses TRBV13 with TRBJ2-2; 10 nucleotides line up with TRBD2. This CDR3 comprises 15 residues. Losses at the gene ends were 5 bases for V and 4 bases for J; bases not matched to a gene: 4. In germline, CDR1 is PRHDT, CDR2 FYEKMQ (reference sequence). CDR3 coding DNA: TGTGCCAGCAGCATTAGCGGGAGGAGCACCGGGGAGCTGTTTTTT. Its translation: CASSISGRSTGELFF.

The V gene is TRBV29-1, the J gene TRBJ1-4; TRBD1 is a possible D gene (6 bases). From germline, CDR1 is SQVTM and CDR2 ANQGSEA. This CDR3 contains 15 residues. Trimming removed 4 bases at V and 3 bases at J, with 15 bases between. CDR3 DNA: TGCAGCGTTGCCCCCACAGGGTTGGCTAATGAAAAACTGTTTTTT. Amino acid sequence: CSVAPTGLANEKLFF.

This rearrangement joins TRBV18 to TRBJ1-1; a possible D gene is TRBD1 (5 bases). Per germline, CDR1 KGHSH and CDR2 LQKENI. The germline V and J ends were trimmed by 8 bases and 8 bases, with 21 bases remaining between them. CDR3 length equals 14 residues. The CDR3 sequence is CASNLGTGSPEAFF. The CDR3 DNA is TGTGCCAGCAACCTGGGTACAGGATCTCCCGAAGCTTTCTTT.

Points on this clone: The junction departs from the called germline gene at one end, perhaps through a read error. V usage is TRBV30 and J usage is TRBJ1-1; 7 bases map to TRBD1. This CDR3 contains 14 residues. In germline, CDR1 is GTSNPN, CDR2 SVGIG (reference sequence). CDR3 loop: CAWSSYRGRTEDFF. CDR3 DNA: TGTGCCTGGAGTTCTTACAGGGGAAGGACTGAAGATTTCTTT.

The chain carries TRBV7-9 and TRBJ2-7; 8 positions agree with TRBD2. Trimming took 5 bases from V and 2 from J; bases not matched to a gene: 2. The length of the CDR3 is 13 residues. Per germline, CDR1 SEHNR and CDR2 FQNEAQ (reference sequence). This CDR3 reads CASSRGGTYEQYF. The CDR3 DNA follows: TGTGCCAGCAGCCGGGGGGGAACCTACGAGCAGTACTTC. The full variable domain, rest sourced from reference TRBV7-9 and TRBJ2-7, is DTGVSQNPRHKITKRGQNVTFRCDPISEHNRLYWYRQTLGQGPEFLTYFQNEAQLEKSRLLSDRFSAERPKGSFSTLEIQRTEQGDSAMYLCASSRGGTYEQYFGPGTRLTVT.

For the CDR3, the DNA is TGTGCCAGCAGGGGGACAGGAACTAACTATGGCTACACCTTC. Translation gives CASRGTGTNYGYTF. The J gene is TRBJ1-2, the V gene TRBV2; 8 nucleotides agree with TRBD1. CDR1 is SNHLY and CDR2 is FYNNEI in the germline V gene. V lost 6 bases to trimming and J lost 0 bases; unmatched junction nucleotides: 3. The CDR3 is 14 residues long.

V gene TRBV6-4 combines with J gene TRBJ2-3; 9 bases agree with TRBD1. The CDR3 is made up of 15 amino acids. J was trimmed by 0 bases and V by 5 bases; bases with no gene match: 3. Looked up from germline, CDR1 is MRHNA and CDR2 is SNTAGT. CDR3 in amino acids: CASSYRGQSTDTQYF. Written as DNA, the CDR3 is TGTGCCAGCAGTTACAGGGGGCAGAGCACAGATACGCAGTATTTT.

The chain uses TRBV5-4 and TRBJ2-1, with 13 nucleotides matching TRBD2. V trimming: 7 bases; J trimming: 5 bases; junction bases outside the gene matches: 3. The CDR3 sequence is 14 residues long. Germline CDR1 SGHNT, CDR2 YYREEE (reference sequence). CDR3 in amino acids: CASWTSGRNNEQFF. The CDR3 nucleotides read TGTGCCAGCTGGACTAGCGGGAGAAACAATGAGCAGTTCTTC.

This chain joins TRBV7-9 and TRBJ2-7; D is uncertain. The CDR3 totals 17 residues. The ends were cut back, 4 bases at V and 3 bases at J, with 22 bases in the middle. Per the germline V gene, CDR1 is SEHNR and CDR2 is FQNEAQ (reference sequence). CDR3 in amino acids: CASSSQGERMRIYEQYF. The CDR3 DNA reads as TGTGCCAGCAGCTCCCAAGGTGAGCGAATGAGGATCTACGAGCAGTACTTC.

The chain uses TRBV6-5 and TRBJ2-7, with 10 bases fitting TRBD1. V lost 10 bases to trimming and J lost 3 bases; unmatched junction nucleotides: 3. The CDR3 is 12 amino acids. Germline-derived CDR1 and CDR2 are MNHEY and SVGAGI. In DNA, the CDR3 is TGTGCCACGGGACAGGGGCTCTACGAGCAGTACTTC. Protein product: CATGQGLYEQYF.

The V and J genes are TRBV13 and TRBJ2-5; TRBD2 aligns across 7 bases. J was trimmed by 3 bases and V by 8 bases; bases with no gene match: 6. Looked up from germline, CDR1 is PRHDT and CDR2 is FYEKMQ (reference sequence). The length of the CDR3 is 13 residues. CDR3 sequence: CASPPGGKETQYF. In nucleotides, the CDR3 is TGTGCCAGCCCCCCGGGGGGTAAAGAGACCCAGTACTTC. Full variable domain (outside the CDR3, taken from reference TRBV13 and TRBJ2-5): AAGVIQSPRHLIKEKRETATLKCYPIPRHDTVYWYQQGPGQDPQFLISFYEKMQSDKGSIPDRFSAQQFSDYHSELNMSSLELGDSALYFCASPPGGKETQYFGPGTRLLVL.

The gene calls are TRBV27 and TRBJ1-4; 8 nucleotides line up with TRBD1. Germline CDR1 reads MNHEY; CDR2 reads SMNVEV (reference sequence). The length of the CDR3 is 14 residues. J lost 10 bases, V lost 5 bases, and 9 bases had no gene match. This CDR3 reads CASSPLDREGKLFF. The CDR3 bases are TGTGCCAGCAGTCCCCTGGACAGGGAGGGAAAACTGTTTTTT.

The chain combines TRBV6-6 with TRBJ2-2; TRBD1 might be the D (5 bases). This CDR3 comprises 16 residues. With 5 bases removed from V and 0 bases from J, the gap between germline ends came to 13 bases. Germline CDR1 is MNHNY and CDR2 is SVGAGI (reference sequence). The DNA of the CDR3 is TGTGCCAGCAGTGGACGACAGAACGCGAACACCGGGGAGCTGTTTTTT. Its translation: CASSGRQNANTGELFF.

As to this clone: The same CDR3 also results from other DNA sequences found in this sample. This chain joins TRBV5-1 and TRBJ2-7, with TRBD1 identical over 8 bases. The CDR3 is 14 amino acids. The trim removed 0 bases at V and 2 bases at J, leaving 1 base unmatched. Germline V gives CDR1 SGHRS, CDR2 YFSETQ. The CDR3 reads CASSLGTGPYEQYF. CDR3 nucleotide sequence: TGCGCCAGCAGCTTGGGGACAGGGCCCTACGAGCAGTACTTC.

V usage is TRBV5-1 and J usage is TRBJ1-2, with D maybe TRBD1 (6 bases). Trimming cost V 1 base and J 4 bases, with 11 bases left between them. Germline CDR1 SGHRS, CDR2 YFSETQ. The CDR3 runs to 14 residues. The CDR3: CASSLTGLGYGYTF. The DNA of the CDR3 is TGCGCCAGCAGCTTGACAGGGCTTGGCTATGGCTACACCTTC.

V usage is TRBV19 and J usage is TRBJ2-5, with D possibly matching TRBD2 (5 bases). The germline CDR1 and CDR2 sequences are LNHDA and SQIVND (reference sequence). V was shortened by 3 bases and J by 5 bases, with 16 bases between the two germline ends. This CDR3 is built from 15 residues. The CDR3 is CASSIGGLGGETQYF. CDR3 bases: TGTGCCAGTAGTATCGGAGGCCTTGGTGGCGAGACCCAGTACTTC.

The chain combines TRBV6-1 with TRBJ2-7, with TRBD1 matching 10 bases. CDR1 is MNHNS, CDR2 SASEGT, per germline. This CDR3 comprises 14 residues. With 5 bases clipped from V and 3 bases from J, the junction kept 4 bases outside the gene matches. The CDR3 sequence is CASSLRDRGYEQYF. The CDR3 DNA sequence: TGTGCCAGCAGTCTCCGGGACAGGGGCTACGAGCAGTACTTC.

The chain uses TRBV5-6 and TRBJ1-3; 10 bases fit TRBD1. V gave up 4 bases and J gave up 2 bases; unmatched junction bases: 6. Germline lookup yields CDR1 SGHDT and CDR2 YYEEEE. The CDR3 length is 16 residues. The CDR3 DNA reads TGTGCCAGCAGCCTAGCAGGGACAGGGGCTGGAAACACCATATATTTT. It translates to CASSLAGTGAGNTIYF. Filled out from reference TRBV5-6 and TRBJ1-3, the complete variable domain reads DAGVTQSPTHLIKTRGQQVTLRCSPKSGHDTVSWYQQALGQGPQFIFQYYEEEERQRGNFPDRFSGHQFPNYSSELNVNALLLGDSALYLCASSLAGTGAGNTIYFGEGSWLTVV.

The rearrangement joins TRBV5-1 to TRBJ1-6, with TRBD1 identical over 7 bases. Germline CDR1 and CDR2: SGHRS and YFSETQ. With 0 bases clipped from V and 4 bases from J, the junction kept 1 base outside the gene matches. The CDR3 covers 15 residues. CDR3 protein: CASSLEGQYNSPLHF. In nucleotides, the CDR3 is TGCGCCAGCAGCTTGGAGGGACAGTATAATTCACCCCTCCACTTT.

CDR3 coding DNA: TGTGCCAGCAGTCCCGGGCTAGCCTATGGCTACACCTTC. Its protein product is CASSPGLAYGYTF. The V call is TRBV27, the J call TRBJ1-2; no clear D gene. CDR3 size: 13 residues. Between the trimmed V and J ends, which lost 5 bases and 4 bases, there was a span of 11 bases. Germline assignment: CDR1 MNHEY and CDR2 SMNVEV (reference sequence).

The chain couples TRBV11-2 to TRBJ2-3; no firm D call. V gave up 3 bases and J gave up 2 bases, with 9 bases separating them. Germline loops: CDR1 SGHAT, CDR2 FQNNGV. The CDR3 is made up of 14 amino acids. The CDR3, as DNA: TGTGCCAGCAGCTTTGGCTCATACACAGATACGCAGTATTTT. It codes for CASSFGSYTDTQYF.